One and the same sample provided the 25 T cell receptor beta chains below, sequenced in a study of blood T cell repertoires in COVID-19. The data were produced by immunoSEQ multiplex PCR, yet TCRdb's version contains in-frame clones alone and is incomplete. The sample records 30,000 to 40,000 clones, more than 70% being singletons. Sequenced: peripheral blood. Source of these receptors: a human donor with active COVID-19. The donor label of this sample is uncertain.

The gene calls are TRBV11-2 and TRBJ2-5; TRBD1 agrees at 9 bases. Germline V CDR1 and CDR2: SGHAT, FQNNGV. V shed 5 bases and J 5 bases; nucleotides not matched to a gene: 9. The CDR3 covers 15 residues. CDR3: CASSPGTGSVETQYF. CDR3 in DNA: TGTGCCAGCAGCCCAGGGACAGGGTCTGTGGAGACCCAGTACTTC.

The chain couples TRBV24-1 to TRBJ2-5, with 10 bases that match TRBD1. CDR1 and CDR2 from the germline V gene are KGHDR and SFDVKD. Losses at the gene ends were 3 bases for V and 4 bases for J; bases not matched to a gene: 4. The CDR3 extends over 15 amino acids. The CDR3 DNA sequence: TGTGCCACCAGTGATCACGGGACAGGGGCAGAGACCCAGTACTTC. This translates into CATSDHGTGAETQYF.

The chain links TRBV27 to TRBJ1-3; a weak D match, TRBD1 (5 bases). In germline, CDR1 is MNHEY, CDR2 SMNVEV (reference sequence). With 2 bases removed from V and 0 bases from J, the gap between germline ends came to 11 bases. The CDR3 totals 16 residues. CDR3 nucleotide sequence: TGTGCCAGCAGTTTAAGGGGATTGCCCTCTGGAAACACCATATATTTT. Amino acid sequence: CASSLRGLPSGNTIYF.

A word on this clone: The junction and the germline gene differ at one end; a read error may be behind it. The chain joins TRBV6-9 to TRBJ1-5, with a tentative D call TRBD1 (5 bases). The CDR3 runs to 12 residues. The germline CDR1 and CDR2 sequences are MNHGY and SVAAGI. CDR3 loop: CAGSYGGNPQHF. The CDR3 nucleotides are TGTGCCGGCAGTTACGGGGGAAATCCCCAGCATTTT.

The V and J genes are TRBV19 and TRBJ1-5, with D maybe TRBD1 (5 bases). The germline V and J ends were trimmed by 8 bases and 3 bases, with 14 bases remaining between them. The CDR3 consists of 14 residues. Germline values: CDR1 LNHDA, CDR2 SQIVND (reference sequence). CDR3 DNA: TGTGCCAGTCTGAGCGGGGGATTCAATCAGCCCCAGCATTTT. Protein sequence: CASLSGGFNQPQHF.

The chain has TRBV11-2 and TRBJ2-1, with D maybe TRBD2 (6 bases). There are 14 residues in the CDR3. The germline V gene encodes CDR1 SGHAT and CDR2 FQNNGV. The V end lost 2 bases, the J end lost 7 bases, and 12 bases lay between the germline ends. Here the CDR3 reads CASSLSSGQNEQFF. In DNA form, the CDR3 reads TGTGCCAGCAGCTTATCCAGCGGGCAGAATGAGCAGTTCTTC.

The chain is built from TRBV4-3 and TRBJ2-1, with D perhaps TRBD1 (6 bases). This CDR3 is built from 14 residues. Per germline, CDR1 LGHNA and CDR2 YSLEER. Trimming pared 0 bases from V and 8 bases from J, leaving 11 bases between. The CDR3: CASSQDESGDEQFF. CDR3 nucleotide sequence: TGCGCCAGCAGCCAAGATGAATCAGGGGATGAGCAGTTCTTC.

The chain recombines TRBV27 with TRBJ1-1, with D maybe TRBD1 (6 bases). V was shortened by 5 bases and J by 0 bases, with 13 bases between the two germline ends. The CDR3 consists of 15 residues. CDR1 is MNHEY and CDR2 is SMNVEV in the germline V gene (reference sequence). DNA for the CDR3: TGTGCCAGCAGTATCATCAGGGGCATGAACACTGAAGCTTTCTTT. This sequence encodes CASSIIRGMNTEAFF.

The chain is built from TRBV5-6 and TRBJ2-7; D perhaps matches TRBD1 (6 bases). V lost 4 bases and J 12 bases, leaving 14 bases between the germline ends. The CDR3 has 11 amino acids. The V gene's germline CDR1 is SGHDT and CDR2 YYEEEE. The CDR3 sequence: CASSGNRVAYF. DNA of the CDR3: TGTGCCAGCAGCGGTAACAGGGTGGCGTACTTC.

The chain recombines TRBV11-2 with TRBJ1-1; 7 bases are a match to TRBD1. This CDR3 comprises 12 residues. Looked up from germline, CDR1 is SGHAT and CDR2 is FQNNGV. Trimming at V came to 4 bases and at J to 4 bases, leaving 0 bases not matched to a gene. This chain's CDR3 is CASSWTGTEAFF. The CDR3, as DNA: TGTGCCAGCAGCTGGACAGGCACTGAAGCTTTCTTT.

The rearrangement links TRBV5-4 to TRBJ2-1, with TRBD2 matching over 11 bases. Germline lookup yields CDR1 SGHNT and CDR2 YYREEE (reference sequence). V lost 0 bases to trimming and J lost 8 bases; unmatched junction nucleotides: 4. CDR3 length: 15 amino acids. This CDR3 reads CASSLVSGGAHEQFF. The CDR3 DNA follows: TGTGCCAGCAGCTTGGTTAGCGGGGGGGCCCATGAGCAGTTCTTC.

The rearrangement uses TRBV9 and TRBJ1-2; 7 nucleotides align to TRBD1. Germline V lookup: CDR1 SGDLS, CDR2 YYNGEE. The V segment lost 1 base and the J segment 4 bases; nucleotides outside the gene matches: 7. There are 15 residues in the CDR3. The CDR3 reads CASSVIPGQIYGYTF. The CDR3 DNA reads TGTGCCAGCAGCGTAATCCCGGGACAGATCTATGGCTACACCTTC.

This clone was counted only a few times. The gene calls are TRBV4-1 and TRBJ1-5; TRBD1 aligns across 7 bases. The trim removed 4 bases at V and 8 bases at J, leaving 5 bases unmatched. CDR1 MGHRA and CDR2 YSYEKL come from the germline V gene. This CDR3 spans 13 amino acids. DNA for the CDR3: TGCGCCAGCAGCCCAGGGGGAGGTGAGCCCCAGCATTTT. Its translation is CASSPGGGEPQHF.

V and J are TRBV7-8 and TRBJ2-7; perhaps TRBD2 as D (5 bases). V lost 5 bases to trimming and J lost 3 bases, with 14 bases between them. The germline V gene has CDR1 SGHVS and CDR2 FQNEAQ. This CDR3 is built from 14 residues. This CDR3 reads CASSPKRAIYEQYF. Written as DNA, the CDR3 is TGTGCCAGCAGCCCGAAGAGGGCTATCTACGAGCAGTACTTC.

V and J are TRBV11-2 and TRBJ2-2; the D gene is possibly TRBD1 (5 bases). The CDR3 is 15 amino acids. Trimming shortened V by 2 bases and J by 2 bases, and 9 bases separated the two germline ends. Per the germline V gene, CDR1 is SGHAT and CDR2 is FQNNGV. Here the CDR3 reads CASSLLRGNTGELFF. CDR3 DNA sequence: TGTGCCAGCAGCTTATTAAGGGGAAACACCGGGGAGCTGTTTTTT.

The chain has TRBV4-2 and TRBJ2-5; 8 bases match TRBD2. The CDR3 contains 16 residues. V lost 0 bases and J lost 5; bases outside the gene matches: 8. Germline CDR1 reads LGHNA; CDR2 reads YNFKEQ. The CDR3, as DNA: TGTGCCAGCAGCCAAGAGGGACTAGAGGTCCGGGAGACCCAGTACTTC. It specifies CASSQEGLEVRETQYF.

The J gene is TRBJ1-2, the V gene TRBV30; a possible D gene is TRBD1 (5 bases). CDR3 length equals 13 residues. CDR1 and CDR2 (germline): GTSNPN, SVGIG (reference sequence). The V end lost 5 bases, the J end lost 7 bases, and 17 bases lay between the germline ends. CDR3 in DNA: TGTGCCTGGGCCCACAGGTCTCAGGGTGGCTACACCTTC. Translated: CAWAHRSQGGYTF. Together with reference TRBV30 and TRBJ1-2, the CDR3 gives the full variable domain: SQTIHQWPATLVQPVGSPLSLECTVEGTSNPNLYWYRQAAGRGLQLLFYSVGIGQISSEVPQNLSASRPQDRQFILSSKKLLLSDSGFYLCAWAHRSQGGYTFGSGTRLTVV.

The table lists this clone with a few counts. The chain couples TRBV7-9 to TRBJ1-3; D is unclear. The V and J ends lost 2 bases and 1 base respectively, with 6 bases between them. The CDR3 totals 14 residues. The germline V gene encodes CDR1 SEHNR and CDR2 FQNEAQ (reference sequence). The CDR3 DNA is TGTGCCAGCAGCTTATGGAGGTCTGGAAACACCATATATTTT. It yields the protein CASSLWRSGNTIYF.

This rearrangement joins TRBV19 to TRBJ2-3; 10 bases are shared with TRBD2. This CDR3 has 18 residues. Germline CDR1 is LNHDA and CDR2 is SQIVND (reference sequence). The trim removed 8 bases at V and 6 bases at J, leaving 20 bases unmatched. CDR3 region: CASATSPLSGGARDTQYF. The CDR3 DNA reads TGTGCCAGTGCGACCAGCCCCCTGAGCGGGGGGGCCAGGGATACGCAGTATTTT.

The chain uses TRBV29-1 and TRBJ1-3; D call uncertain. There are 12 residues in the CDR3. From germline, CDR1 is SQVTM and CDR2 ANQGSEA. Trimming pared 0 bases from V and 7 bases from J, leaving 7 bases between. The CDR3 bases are TGCAGCGTTGAAGATCCAGTTAACACCATATATTTT. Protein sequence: CSVEDPVNTIYF.

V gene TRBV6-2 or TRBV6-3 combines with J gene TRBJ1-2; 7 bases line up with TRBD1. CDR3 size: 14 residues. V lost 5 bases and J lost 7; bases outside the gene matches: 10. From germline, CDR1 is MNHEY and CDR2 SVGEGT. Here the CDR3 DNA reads TGTGCCAGCAGTCGAAGACAGGGAGTGGGTGGCTACACCTTC. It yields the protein CASSRRQGVGGYTF.

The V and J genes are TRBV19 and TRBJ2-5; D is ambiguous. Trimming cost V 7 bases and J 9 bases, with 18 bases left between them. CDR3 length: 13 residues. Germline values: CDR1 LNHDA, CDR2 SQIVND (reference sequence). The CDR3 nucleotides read TGTGCCAGTAACATACCCTATCCCAGGTCCCAGTACTTC. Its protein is CASNIPYPRSQYF. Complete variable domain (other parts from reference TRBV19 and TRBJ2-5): DGGITQSPKYLFRKEGQNVTLSCEQNLNHDAMYWYRQDPGQGLRLIYYSQIVNDFQKGDIAEGYSVSREKKESFPLTVTSAQKNPTAFYLCASNIPYPRSQYFGPGTRLLVL.

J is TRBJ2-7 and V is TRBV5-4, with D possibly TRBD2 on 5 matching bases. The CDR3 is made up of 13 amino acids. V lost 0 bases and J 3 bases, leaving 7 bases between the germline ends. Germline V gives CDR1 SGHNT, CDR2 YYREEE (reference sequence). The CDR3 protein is CASSLVSGYEQYF. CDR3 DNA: TGTGCCAGCAGCTTGGTAAGCGGCTACGAGCAGTACTTC.

As DNA, the CDR3 is TGTGCCAGTTTAGCGGGGACCAATGAGCAGTTCTTC. It specifies CASLAGTNEQFF. The chain employs TRBV7-9 and TRBJ2-1, with 8 bases identical to TRBD2. V lost 9 bases and J lost 6; bases outside the gene matches: 4. This CDR3 contains 12 residues. The germline V gene encodes CDR1 SEHNR and CDR2 FQNEAQ (reference sequence).

CDR3 loop: CASSLRVITDEAFF. The CDR3 bases are TGTGCCAGCAGTCTCAGGGTTATAACAGATGAAGCTTTCTTT. The chain joins TRBV6-2 or TRBV6-3 to TRBJ1-1; possible D gene TRBD1, 5 bases. Germline CDR1 reads MNHEY; CDR2 reads SVGEGT. V was cut by 5 bases and J by 7 bases, with 17 bases left in between. The CDR3 consists of 14 residues.